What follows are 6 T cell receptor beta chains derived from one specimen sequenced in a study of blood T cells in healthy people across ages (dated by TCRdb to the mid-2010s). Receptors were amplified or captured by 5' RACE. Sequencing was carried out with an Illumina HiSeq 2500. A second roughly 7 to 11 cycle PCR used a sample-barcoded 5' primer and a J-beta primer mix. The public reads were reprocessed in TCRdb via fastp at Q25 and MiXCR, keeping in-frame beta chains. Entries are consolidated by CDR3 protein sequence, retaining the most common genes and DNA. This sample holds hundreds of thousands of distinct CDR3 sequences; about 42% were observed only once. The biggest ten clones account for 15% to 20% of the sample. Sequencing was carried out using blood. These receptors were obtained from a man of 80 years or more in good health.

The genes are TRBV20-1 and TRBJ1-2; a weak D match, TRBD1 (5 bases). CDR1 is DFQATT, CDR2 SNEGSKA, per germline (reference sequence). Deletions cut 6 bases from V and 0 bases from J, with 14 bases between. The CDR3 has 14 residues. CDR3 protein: CSASPDRTNYGYTF. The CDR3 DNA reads TGCAGTGCCTCCCCCGACAGAACTAACTATGGCTACACCTTC.

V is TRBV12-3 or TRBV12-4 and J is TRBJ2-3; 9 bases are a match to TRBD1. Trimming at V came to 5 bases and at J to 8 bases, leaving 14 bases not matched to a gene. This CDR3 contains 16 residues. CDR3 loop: CASSDTGTGFPGTQYF. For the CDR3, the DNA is TGTGCCAGCAGTGATACCGGGACAGGGTTCCCAGGTACGCAGTATTTT.

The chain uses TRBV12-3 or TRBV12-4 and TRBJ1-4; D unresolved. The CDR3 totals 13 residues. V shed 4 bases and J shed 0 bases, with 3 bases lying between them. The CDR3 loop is CASSSPTNEKLFF. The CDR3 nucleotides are TGTGCCAGCAGTTCCCCAACTAATGAAAAACTGTTTTTT.

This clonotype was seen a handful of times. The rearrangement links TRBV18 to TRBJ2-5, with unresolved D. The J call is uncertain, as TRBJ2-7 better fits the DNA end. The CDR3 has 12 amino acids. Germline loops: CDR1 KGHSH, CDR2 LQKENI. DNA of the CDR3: TGTGCCAGCTCACCAAAAATGAGCGAGCAGTACTTC. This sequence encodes CASSPKMSEQYF.

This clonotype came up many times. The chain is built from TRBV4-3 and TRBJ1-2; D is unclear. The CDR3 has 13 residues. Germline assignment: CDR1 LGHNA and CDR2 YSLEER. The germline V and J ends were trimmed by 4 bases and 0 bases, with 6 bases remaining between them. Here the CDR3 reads CASSLRTNYGYTF. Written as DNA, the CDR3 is TGCGCCAGCAGCCTCAGAACTAACTATGGCTACACCTTC.

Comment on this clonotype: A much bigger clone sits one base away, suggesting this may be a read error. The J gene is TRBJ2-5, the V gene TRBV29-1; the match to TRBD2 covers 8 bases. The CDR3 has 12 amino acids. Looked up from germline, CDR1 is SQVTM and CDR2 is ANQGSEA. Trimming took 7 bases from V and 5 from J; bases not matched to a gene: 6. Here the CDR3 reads CSDGLAPETQYF. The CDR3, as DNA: TGCAGCGATGGACTAGCCCCGGAGACCCAGTACTTC.